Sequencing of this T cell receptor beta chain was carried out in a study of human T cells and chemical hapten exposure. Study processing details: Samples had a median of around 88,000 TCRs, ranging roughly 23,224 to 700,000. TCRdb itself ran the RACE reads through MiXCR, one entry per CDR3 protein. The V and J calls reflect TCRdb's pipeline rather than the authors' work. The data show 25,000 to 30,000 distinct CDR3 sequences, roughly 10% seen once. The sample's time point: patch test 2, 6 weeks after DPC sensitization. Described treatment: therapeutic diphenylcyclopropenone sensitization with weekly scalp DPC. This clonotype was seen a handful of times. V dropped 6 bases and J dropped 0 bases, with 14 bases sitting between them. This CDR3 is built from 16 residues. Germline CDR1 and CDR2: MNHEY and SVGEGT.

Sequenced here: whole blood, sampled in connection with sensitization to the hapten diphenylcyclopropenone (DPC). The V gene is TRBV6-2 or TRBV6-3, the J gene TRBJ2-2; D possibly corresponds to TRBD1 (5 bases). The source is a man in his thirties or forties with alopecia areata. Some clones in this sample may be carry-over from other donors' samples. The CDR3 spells CASRTPGFANTGELFF. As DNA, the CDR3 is TGTGCCAGCAGAACTCCAGGGTTCGCGAACACCGGGGAGCTGTTTTTT.